The clone carrying this TCR beta chain was seen a few times. One entry per CDR3 protein, called by TCRdb with MiXCR from the RT-PCR reads. The sample lists about 680,000 distinct CDR3 sequences; 14% were seen once. This CDR3 is 17 amino acids long. J lost 2 bases, V lost 8 bases, and 12 bases had no gene match. CDR1 and CDR2 from the germline V gene are ENHRY and SYGVKD. Sequenced material: memory CD4+ T cells from blood. This rearrangement joins TRBV10-3 to TRBJ1-5, with 10 bases aligning to TRBD1. This TCR was recovered from a female donor in good health, serving as a healthy control. The CDR3 DNA reads as TGTGCCATCGCAGCCGGGACAGGGGATAGGGGCAATCAGCCCCAGCATTTT. Its protein is CAIAAGTGDRGNQPQHF.